This TCR beta chain was sequenced in a study of T cell changes during pregnancy in multiple sclerosis. Germline-derived CDR1 and CDR2 are MNHNS and SASEGT. V lost 3 bases to trimming and J lost 5 bases, with 10 bases between them. This CDR3 is built from 14 residues. Data came from immunoSEQ multiplex PCR; TCRdb stores just in-frame clones and leaves some out. The sample has 89,000 or so clones; roughly nine tenths are singletons. The chain combines TRBV6-1 with TRBJ2-2; D is possibly TRBD1 (6 bases). Sequencing was performed on PBMCs, taken in the first trimester of pregnancy. This TCR was sampled from a female donor in good health, serving as a control in a pregnancy study. Some clones in this sample may be carry-over from other donors' samples. CDR3 nucleotide sequence: TGTGCCAGCAGTGAGGGGGCGCGGACCGGGGAGCTGTTTTTT. The encoded protein is CASSEGARTGELFF.